This T cell receptor (beta chain) was documented in a study of T cells in Graves' hyperthyroidism and ophthalmopathy. V gave up 5 bases and J gave up 0 bases; unmatched junction bases: 5. The germline CDR1 and CDR2 sequences are LNHNV and YYDKDF (reference sequence). There are 15 residues in the CDR3. Inclusion characteristics of ophthalmopathy patients comprised a Clinical Activity Score of at least 3, a NOSPECS grade of at least 4, and duration under 3 months. Patients with uncontrolled infections, other autoimmune diseases, pregnancy or lactation were excluded. General observations from the study: Ophthalmopathy prediction by the model preceded onset by a median approximately 6.9 months. Peripheral blood also featured most of the thyroid clonotypes expanded above 0.001.

The investigators amplified TCR beta CDR3 regions from RNA transcripts. RT-PCR in the first round (using the HTBI primer set) targeted the TCR CDR3. TCRdb itself ran the multiplex PCR reads through MiXCR, one entry per CDR3 protein. The sample lists about 350,000 distinct CDR3 sequences; 15% to 20% were seen once. This clonotype occurred many times. Its cognate antigen is unknown. The sample comprised blood. The sequence was obtained from a woman between 40 and 55 years old with Graves' ophthalmopathy. The J gene is TRBJ1-1, the V gene TRBV15; 8 bases agree with TRBD1. The CDR3 bases are TGTGCCACCAGCGCAGACAGGGGAGTGAACACTGAAGCTTTCTTT. It yields the protein CATSADRGVNTEAFF.